A selection of T cell receptor beta chains follows, all from one sample in a study of T cells after yellow fever vaccination. Each CDR3 protein is one row after TCRdb ran MiXCR on the 5' RACE reads. The sample has some 320,000 distinct CDR3 sequences, roughly 10% seen once. Here the sequenced sample was CD4+ T cells sorted from PBMCs, taken 45 days after the yellow fever booster vaccination. The source of these receptors is a man between 18 and 29 years old who received the YFV17D yellow fever vaccine. CDR3s include the opening cysteine and the closing phenylalanine or tryptophan. The D gene is left open where the match is weak. Expanded clones are given a class, and other clones once, few, many or no size at all.

d_call	cdr3_length	v_call	clone_size	j_call	cdr3_nt	cdr3_aa
-	12	TRBV11-2	many	TRBJ2-3	TGTGCCAGCAGCTTAGTTTCGGATACGCAGTATTTT	CASSLVSDTQYF
-	13	TRBV4-3	-	TRBJ1-6	TGCGCCAGCAGCCAAGCATGGGATTCACCCCTCCACTTT	CASSQAWDSPLHF
TRBD1	11	TRBV7-2	few	TRBJ1-2	TGTGCCACAGGGGGGAACTATGGCTACACCTTC	CATGGNYGYTF
-	12	TRBV20-1	-	TRBJ2-7	TGCAGTGCTAGCGGACCGAACTACGAGCAGTACTTC	CSASGPNYEQYF
-	15	TRBV5-6	-	TRBJ1-3	TGTGCCAGCAGCTTCCTCCGGGGTACGCGAAACACCATATATTTT	CASSFLRGTRNTIYF
-	13	TRBV20-1	-	TRBJ2-3	TGCAGTGCCAGGAGGGCCCTCGCAGATACGCAGTATTTT	CSARRALADTQYF
-	13	TRBV30	few	TRBJ2-5	TGTGCCTGGAGTCGGTCAGCCCCGGACCGGGAGTACTTC	CAWSRSAPDREYF
TRBD2	16	TRBV10-3	few	TRBJ2-1	TGTGCCATCAGTGGGTTTCGATCGGGGGGGGCCGGTGAGCAGTTCTTC	CAISGFRSGGAGEQFF
-	15	TRBV4-1	many	TRBJ1-4	TGCGCCAGCAGCCAAGGTCCAGGGTTTAATGAAAAACTGTTTTTT	CASSQGPGFNEKLFF
-	14	TRBV11-2	few	TRBJ2-5	TGTGCCAGCAGCTTAGCTGGGAAGCAAGAGACCCAGTACTTC	CASSLAGKQETQYF
TRBD1	16	TRBV10-3	many	TRBJ2-5	TGTGCCATCAGTGAGTCGGGACAGGGAACTCTCGAGACCCAGTACTTC	CAISESGQGTLETQYF
-	14	TRBV2	few	TRBJ1-3	TGTGCCAGCAGTGGGCAGGACTCTGGAAACACCATATATTTT	CASSGQDSGNTIYF
-	11	TRBV19	once	TRBJ1-3	TGTGCCAGTAGTATCGGGGACACCATATATTTT	CASSIGDTIYF
TRBD2	16	TRBV15	-	TRBJ2-3	TGTGCCACCAGCAGAGTACTAGCGGGGCGCACAGATACGCAGTATTTT	CATSRVLAGRTDTQYF
TRBD1	17	TRBV5-5	many	TRBJ1-6	TGTGCCAGCAGCTTCGGATTCGACAGGGTGATGAATTCACCCCTCCACTTT	CASSFGFDRVMNSPLHF
-	12	TRBV7-2	-	TRBJ2-5	TGTGCCAGCAGCCCGACAGTGGAGACCCAGTACTTC	CASSPTVETQYF
TRBD2	16	TRBV19	-	TRBJ2-5	TGTGCCAGTAGTAGAGCTAGCGGGGGTCCCGGGGAGACCCAGTACTTC	CASSRASGGPGETQYF
-	20	TRBV11-2	few	TRBJ2-2	TGTGCCAGCAGCTTAAATTCTGTTCGTGGACTCCGAGCCTCCACCGGGGAGCTGTTTTTT	CASSLNSVRGLRASTGELFF
TRBD2	16	TRBV5-1	few	TRBJ2-3	TGCGCCAGCAGCTCCGGGACTAGCGGGGGGGCAGATACGCAGTATTTT	CASSSGTSGGADTQYF
TRBD1	13	TRBV5-1	-	TRBJ1-1	TGCGCCAGCAGCTTCACAGGGGCGGACGGAGCTTTCTTT	CASSFTGADGAFF
-	14	TRBV5-5	-	TRBJ2-3	TGTGCCAGCAGCTTTGATGGGGCGACAGATACGCAGTATTTT	CASSFDGATDTQYF
-	14	TRBV2	-	TRBJ2-2	TGTGCCAGCAGACCTAGTGCGAACACCGGGGAGCTGTTTTTT	CASRPSANTGELFF
-	14	TRBV7-2	few	TRBJ2-7	TGTGCCAGCAGCTTAACAGGGAACTCCTACGAGCAGTACTTC	CASSLTGNSYEQYF
-	14	TRBV3-1	-	TRBJ2-3	TGTGCCAGCAGTCCAAACGGGAATTCAGATACGCAGTATTTT	CASSPNGNSDTQYF